This section outlines one T cell receptor (beta chain) sequence together with its context. Its antigen specificity is not known. The cohort consisted of hundreds of healthy bone marrow donors. At the time of sampling, all cohort members were nominally healthy, though unrecorded immune exposures were likely present. The donor was CMV seronegative and belonged to the group of over 300 seronegative cohort members. Each donor provided a peripheral blood sample, and peripheral blood mononuclear cells were used for TCR beta sequencing. Genomic DNA was extracted from the blood cell samples with the Qiagen DNeasy Blood Extraction Kit. The source of the sample is a study of cytomegalovirus exposure and HLA in healthy donors (dated by TCRdb to 2017 to 2019). A note on the overall study: An earlier analysis of some 500 of the donors reported approximately 270 Gb of sequence data and 117 million unique TCR beta sequences from approximately 180 million T cells. Because of strong linkage in the cohort, five DR-DQ haplotypes were treated as single units for association and clustering. The study aimed to test whether signatures of past pathogen exposure could be identified by cataloging public T cell receptors. Donor age, sex, ethnicity and CMV serostatus were compiled together with the repertoire data. Among the roughly 380 genotyped donors, roughly 80% belonged to the genetic ancestry cluster associated with self-reported Caucasian donors. The T cell repertoires of about 700 subjects were profiled by immunosequencing and related to cytomegalovirus serostatus. Rather than using new phenotypic data, the later analysis identified candidate immune exposures from TCR beta sequences and from how often those sequences occurred across donors. The number of donors typed differed by locus, with about 629-630 for A, B, C, DRB1 and DQB1, over 500 for DQA1, over 600 for DPA1, and roughly 450 for DPB1. A later genetic analysis took genome-wide SNP genotypes for about 65% of the 666 donors and used that subset as a discovery cohort. Both class I and class II loci were covered by HLA typing, at four-digit resolution. Approximately 300 gigabases of sequencing data and approximately 84 million unique TCR sequences were included in an early release covering several hundred HLA-typed donors. Every repertoire in the discovery cohort had been generated on one and the same sequencing platform. A later analysis re-analyzed previously published TCR beta repertoires from roughly 600 donors and added high-resolution HLA genotyping to study TCR occurrence patterns. Among about 370 genotyped donors of the cohort, an average of roughly 230,000 unique TCR beta nucleotide sequences was sequenced per donor, of which roughly 18% were non-productive. A separate validation cohort of roughly 130 different subjects was used in addition to the roughly 720-subject first cohort. The study combined high-throughput TCR immunosequencing, statistical association of individual TCRs with disease status, and machine learning to predict cytomegalovirus infection status. In an earlier analysis of several hundred of the donors, high-throughput TCR beta sequencing was used to judge whether each TCR beta V gene segment behaved as functional or pseudogenic.

The junction shows trimming of 4 bases on V and 0 bases on J, plus 12 bases between the germline ends. Via the germline V gene, CDR1 is MNHEY and CDR2 SVGAGI. The CDR3 spans 15 residues, from the cysteine through the phenylalanine. The sequence is cut down to CDR3 DNA, 45 bases in frame from base 1. Beyond this particular receptor, the publication reports: An earlier analysis of 587 of the donors showed that most TCR beta V segments appeared in productive rearrangements either about 87% or about 30% of the time, which broadly matched IMGT annotations. Because HLA typing was missing for some donors at each locus, association tests included only the typed subset. Some IMGT-functional V segments, including TRBV6-2 and TRBV6-3, could not be distinguished by the 87-base-pair reads and were therefore excluded. A cluster of highly shared sequence variants was judged likely to be a technical artifact of the sequencing pipeline. In a later genetic analysis, fewer N-insertions in productive TCRs were reported among donors in an Asian-associated ancestry cluster than the roughly 700-donor mean. Most CMV-associated TCR beta chains appeared to be HLA-restricted in a later analysis, and the HLA associations seemed to be driven largely by CMV exposure. In a later analysis, HLA-associated TCR beta chains showed more clonal expansion and lower generation probabilities than non-associated chains that were equally common. A few of the identified cytomegalovirus-associated TCR beta chains were confirmed in vitro to be specific for cytomegalovirus antigens. Because counts were too low, 15 to 20 rarely observed V segments, including chromosome 9 orphons, were left out of the earlier analysis of a few hundred of the donors. In a later analysis, the rate of TCR association differed among HLA loci, with DRB1 alleles having the most associated TCRs and HLA-C alleles having the fewest. The presence/absence analyses assumed that sequencing depth was roughly uniform across donors, and that assumption may not be true. This cohort had only TCR beta chains sequenced, and the lack of alpha or paired-chain data limited which features could be detected. V-gene and J-gene trimming of TCR beta chains was associated with a missense DCLRE1C variant in a later genetic analysis, and the association was replicated in an independent cohort. A further reported finding was that TCR beta sequences accurately predicted the HLA-A and HLA-B alleles for most subjects in the first cohort. The classifier was reported to diagnose cytomegalovirus status with high specificity and sensitivity in both the original and validation cohorts. A later analysis associated around 16,000 TCR beta sequences with specific HLA alleles at a false discovery rate of 0.05. For the cohort, immune exposure information was limited to CMV serostatus. A later analysis reported that several top co-occurrence clusters appeared linked to parvovirus B19, influenza, CMV and Epstein-Barr virus. Assigning TCR associations to individual alleles was difficult when HLA alleles, especially DR and DQ, strongly co-occurred. Correlated functional status among segregating V segments might be attributable to linkage disequilibrium, but an unknown experimental factor could not be ruled out. According to the authors, the approach could potentially be generalized to other disease states and immunological phenotypes. While some public TCRs were present in many individuals, most TCR sequences turned up only very rarely across donors. A total of roughly 160 TCR beta chains were listed by the study as associated with cytomegalovirus.

Library construction relied on the immunoSEQ multiplex PCR assay. A mixture of 60 forward primers for TCR Vbeta segments and 13 reverse primers for TCR Jbeta segments was used in the multiplex PCR. Amplification of the CDR3 region of rearranged TCR beta genes was performed with a multiplex PCR assay on genomic DNA. Amplified TCR beta libraries were sequenced as 87-base-pair reads on the Illumina HiSeq System. Concerning the study's data processing: A later analysis tallied tens of millions of unique TCR beta chains across the 610 or so repertoires, and some 10 million of those chains were shared by two or more donors. To remove PCR and sequencing errors, raw reads were error-corrected and collapsed into unique sequences using a nearest-neighbor algorithm that merged closely related sequences. V, D and J gene segments were assigned by aligning CDR3 sequences to IMGT reference sequences. Each retained sequence needed at least a six-nucleotide match to both a V gene segment and a J gene segment. A rearrangement counted as productive if the CDR3 had no stop codons and remained in frame with V and J, and every other rearrangement counted as non-productive. Following IMGT convention, CDR3 was defined as the stretch from the second conserved V-encoded cysteine up to the conserved J-encoded phenylalanine. Sequences without an unambiguous match to a single V gene segment were excluded from the earlier analysis of about 600 of the donors. In an earlier analysis of 450 to 700 of the donors, V segments were called functional above 56.7% productive rearrangements and were called segregating when the between-donor standard deviation exceeded 5%. A statistical classification framework was built for diagnosing cytomegalovirus status from the catalog of TCR beta chain sequences. V and J gene assignment, in a later analysis, came from comparing TCR nucleotide sequences with IMGT/GENE-DB human TR gene sequences. The TCRdist pipeline was used in a later analysis to assign CDR3 sequences and most-parsimonious VDJ recombination scenarios. In a later analysis, each TCR beta chain was defined by its CDR3 amino acid sequence together with its V-gene family, and reads lacking a unique V-gene family were excluded. As a way to deal with suspected cross-contamination and a sequencing artifact, a later analysis dropped hundreds of nucleotide sequences that were highly shared and had low generation probability. A later analysis calculated a clonal expansion index for each public chain from normalized within-repertoire ranks of inferred template counts. In a later analysis, generation probabilities were computed with a VDJ recombination model fitted to out-of-frame rearrangements, and the resulting probabilities were checked against IGoR. In a later analysis, hypergeometric tests were used to score TCR-TCR, TCR-HLA and TCR-CMV co-occurrence, with a repertoire-size bias correction applied to TCR pairs. A later analysis estimated false discovery rates by permuting HLA or CMV assignments 20 times. In a later analysis, co-occurring TCRs were grouped using DBSCAN, with TCRdist sequence similarity added in when clustering inside HLA-allele-positive subsets. Co-occurrence clustering excluded repertoires with fewer than 30,000 or more than 120,000 public chains, plus five with anomalous nucleotide sharing. The clones in this table, taken by TCRdb from immuneACCESS, are in-frame only. Not every clone is retained; where verified, under half of the shortfall comes from an unresolved V gene, and the cause of the rest is unknown. That table gives V, J and clone size, and the DNA gave D and trimming. The sample table on file contains around 120,000 clones. The top ten clones comprise 0.59% of the sample.

This sequence originates from a man aged 45-65 years in good health and CMV-seronegative. The material sequenced was PBMCs. The rearrangement joined TRBV6-5 to TRBJ1-1; no D gene call is confident. The CDR3 protein sequence reads: CASSFNLGMNTEAFF. The DNA sequence is given as TGTGCCAGCAGTTTTAACCTGGGCATGAACACTGAAGCTTTCTTT.